This record looks at one T cell receptor beta chain sequence and its context. The antigen remains unidentified. The data derive from a study of cytomegalovirus exposure and HLA in healthy donors. Findings of the study overall: A list of 150 to 200 TCR beta chains associated with cytomegalovirus was given.

13 Jbeta primers and 60 Vbeta primers were used for the PCR. TCRdb keeps only in-frame clones here, not all; method: immunoSEQ multiplex PCR. The data contain about 120,000 clones, 75% to 85% of them singletons. The study sampled nominally healthy donors, though unrecorded immune exposures were likely. Germline V lookup: CDR1 MNHEY, CDR2 SMNVEV (reference sequence). V gave up 0 bases and J gave up 4 bases, with 10 bases separating them. This CDR3 contains 14 residues. Sequencing used PBMCs. The clonotype comes from a young woman in good health and CMV-seropositive. The chain recombines TRBV27 with TRBJ2-7; weak D call: TRBD1 (6 bases). CDR3 loop: CASSLSWTAYEQYF. In DNA form, the CDR3 reads TGTGCCAGCAGTTTATCGTGGACAGCTTACGAGCAGTACTTC.